The T cell receptor (beta chain) under discussion was sequenced for a study of cytomegalovirus exposure and HLA in healthy donors. Each donor's status was that of a healthy bone marrow donor. The CDR3 spans 15 residues. V trimming: 5 bases; J trimming: 2 bases; junction bases outside the gene matches: 9. The germline V gene has CDR1 SGHDN and CDR2 FVKESK. The PCR made use of 60 Vbeta and 13 Jbeta primers. Generated by immunoSEQ multiplex PCR, the TCRdb table keeps only in-frame clones and is missing some. The sample holds just over 200,000 clones; 75% to 85% are singletons and the top ten take less than 3%. A remark on this clone: Its antigen is currently unknown.

Whole-study findings and limits: A later examination showed that TCR association rates differed by HLA locus, with DRB1 most and HLA-C fewest.

The chain recombines TRBV14 with TRBJ2-7; TRBD1 matches at 7 bases. The sequence derives from a woman between 35 and 50 years old in good health and CMV-seronegative. Sequences were obtained from PBMCs. Here the CDR3 DNA reads TGTGCCAGCAGCGATCCGGGGACAGCCACCTACGAGCAGTACTTC. Translation: CASSDPGTATYEQYF.